Each of the 6 T cell receptor beta chains below was sequenced from the same sample in a study of blood T cell repertoires in COVID-19. Sequenced by immunoSEQ multiplex PCR; TCRdb stores in-frame clones only, minus some. Altogether 200,000 to 250,000 clones are present, approximately 83% being singletons, with the ten largest covering roughly 7%. Material for sequencing was peripheral blood. Source of these receptors: a woman aged 50 to 60 with acute or convalescent COVID-19.

Worth noting for this clone: The sample holds other DNA sequences that translate to the same CDR3. This sequence joins TRBV7-9 and TRBJ2-7; tentative D call: TRBD2 (6 bases). The CDR3 runs to 14 residues. Trimming pared 5 bases from V and 2 bases from J, leaving 13 bases between. The germline V gene has CDR1 SEHNR and CDR2 FQNEAQ (reference sequence). The CDR3 loop is CASSPTGGTYEQYF. The CDR3 nucleotides are TGTGCCAGCAGCCCAACCGGAGGGACCTACGAGCAGTACTTC. Variable domain in full (rest from reference TRBV7-9 and TRBJ2-7): DTGVSQNPRHKITKRGQNVTFRCDPISEHNRLYWYRQTLGQGPEFLTYFQNEAQLEKSRLLSDRFSAERPKGSFSTLEIQRTEQGDSAMYLCASSPTGGTYEQYFGPGTRLTVT.

The chain links TRBV28 to TRBJ1-5; D not certain. From germline, CDR1 is MDHEN and CDR2 SYDVKM. V gave up 6 bases and J gave up 0 bases, with 18 bases separating them. This CDR3 contains 17 residues. In nucleotides, the CDR3 is TGTGCCAGCAGCCCATTCGGAGGCACTTCTAGCAATCAGCCCCAGCATTTT. Translating gives CASSPFGGTSSNQPQHF.

This clone was picked up one time. The genes are TRBV5-6 and TRBJ2-7, with 8 bases that match TRBD2. V lost 4 bases to trimming and J lost 5 bases; unmatched junction nucleotides: 11. Germline V gene data show CDR1 as SGHDT and CDR2 as YYEEEE. The CDR3 sequence is 15 residues long. The CDR3 DNA is TGTGCCAGCAGCACCCCCCTTGCGGGGGGCGACGAGCAGTACTTC. Translated: CASSTPLAGGDEQYF.

The chain carries TRBV5-1 and TRBJ2-1, with 10 bases lining up with TRBD2. V shed 5 bases, J shed 2 bases, and the junction held 1 base outside the gene matches. Germline CDR1 is SGHRS and CDR2 is YFSETQ. This CDR3 spans 14 amino acids. CDR3 DNA sequence: TGCGCCAGCAGAACTAGCGGGACCTACAATGAGCAGTTCTTC. It yields the protein CASRTSGTYNEQFF.

In this sample, this clone turned up once. The chain has TRBV9 and TRBJ2-7; TRBD2 matches 14 bases. The CDR3 contains 16 residues. V dropped 1 base and J dropped 3; count of bases not matched to a gene: 3. Germline V CDR1 and CDR2: SGDLS, YYNGEE. In nucleotides, the CDR3 is TGTGCCAGCAGCGTAATGGGACTAGCGGGAGTCTACGAGCAGTACTTC. Amino acid sequence: CASSVMGLAGVYEQYF.

The rearrangement joins TRBV24-1 to TRBJ2-3; 9 bases align to TRBD1. Looked up from germline, CDR1 is KGHDR and CDR2 is SFDVKD. CDR3 length: 13 amino acids. V lost 9 bases and J lost 3; bases outside the gene matches: 3. For the CDR3, the DNA is TGTGCCACCGGACAGGGGTTTACAGATACGCAGTATTTT. Protein: CATGQGFTDTQYF.